These T cell receptor beta chains were read from a single sample in a study of T cells in Graves' hyperthyroidism and ophthalmopathy. TCRdb re-called the multiplex PCR reads with MiXCR, one entry per CDR3 protein. The sample lists a few hundred thousand distinct CDR3 sequences; roughly 17% were seen once. Source material: blood. The receptors were sampled from a woman aged 18-29 years with Graves' ophthalmopathy. Each CDR3 is given with its conserved first and last residue. D genes are given only for firm matches. Size values are once, few and many counts, or a class for expanded clones, and some rows have none.

v_call	clone_size	j_call	d_call	cdr3_nt	cdr3_aa
TRBV6-4	-	TRBJ2-3	-	TGTGCCAGCAGTGACTACTCCACATCGGATACGCAGTATTTT	CASSDYSTSDTQYF
TRBV6-1	-	TRBJ1-1	-	TGTGCCAGCAGTGAAACAGAGATCACTGAAGCTTTCTTT	CASSETEITEAFF
TRBV20-1	-	TRBJ1-1	TRBD1	TGCAGTGCTGAAGGGACAGGGGGCACTGAAGCTTTCTTT	CSAEGTGGTEAFF
TRBV20-1	many	TRBJ2-7	TRBD2	TGCAGTGCTAGATCCGCTAGCGGATCCTACGAGCAGTACTTC	CSARSASGSYEQYF
TRBV30	few	TRBJ1-3	-	TGTGCCTGGAAGGGTGTCCGGGACTCTGGAAACACCATATATTTT	CAWKGVRDSGNTIYF
TRBV3-1	many	TRBJ2-1	-	TGTGCCAGCAGCCGGGACAATGAGCAGTTCTTC	CASSRDNEQFF
TRBV3-1	few	TRBJ2-1	-	TGTGCCAGCAGCCAATATCTGAGGGTGGATGAGCAGTTCTTC	CASSQYLRVDEQFF
TRBV6-5	few	TRBJ2-5	-	TGTGCCAGCAGTTACACAGAAAACCAAGAGACCCAGTACTTC	CASSYTENQETQYF
TRBV2	-	TRBJ2-7	-	TGTGCCAGCGGTGGGCGAGCGCGAACGAGCTCCTACGAGCAGTACTTC	CASGGRARTSSYEQYF
TRBV24-1	-	TRBJ2-7	-	TGTGCCACCAGTGATTCTCGTGGTTCGCCCTACGAGCAGTACTTC	CATSDSRGSPYEQYF
TRBV27	-	TRBJ2-3	-	TGTGCCAGCAGAAGGGGCGCGGGCACAGATACGCAGTATTTT	CASRRGAGTDTQYF
TRBV9	-	TRBJ2-1	TRBD2	TGTGCCAGCAGCGTAGGTAGCGGGAGATTCAATGAGCAGTTCTTC	CASSVGSGRFNEQFF
TRBV20-1	-	TRBJ1-1	TRBD1	TGCAGTGCTAGAGGGACCGGGACAGGGGAGTGGGACACTGAAGCTTTCTTT	CSARGTGTGEWDTEAFF
TRBV11-2	-	TRBJ1-1	-	TGTGCCAGCAGCTTAGATCATGGGGGGGCAGGGACCACTGAAGCTTTCTTT	CASSLDHGGAGTTEAFF
TRBV7-8	-	TRBJ2-5	-	TGTGCCAGCAGCCGAGAAGACAGAACCGATTGGAACTTC	CASSREDRTDWNF
TRBV7-8	many	TRBJ1-1	-	TGTGCCAGCAGCTTATACAAGAACACTGAAGCTTTCTTT	CASSLYKNTEAFF
TRBV20-1	few	TRBJ2-7	TRBD2	TGCAGTGCCCAGACTAGCGGCTACGAGCAGTACTTC	CSAQTSGYEQYF
TRBV30	many	TRBJ1-3	-	TGTGCCTGGGACCGAAGGGCCTCTGGAAACACCATATATTTT	CAWDRRASGNTIYF
TRBV19	-	TRBJ1-1	-	TGTGCCAGTAGTATAAGCTCCCGGGGGGGCACTGAAGCTTTCTTT	CASSISSRGGTEAFF
TRBV5-1	many	TRBJ2-2	-	TGCGCCAGCAGCTTTACGGTAGCAGCGAACACCGGGGAGCTGTTTTTT	CASSFTVAANTGELFF
TRBV13	many	TRBJ2-7	TRBD1	TGTGCCAGCAGCTTAGGCCTACCGGGACAGGGGCTGACCTACGAGCAGTACTTC	CASSLGLPGQGLTYEQYF
TRBV28	-	TRBJ1-2	-	TGTGCCAGCAGGTCGGGAGCGGGAAGCTACACCTTC	CASRSGAGSYTF
TRBV20-1	many	TRBJ2-7	-	TGCAGTGCTCAGTCTAAGGAATACGAGCAGTACTTC	CSAQSKEYEQYF
TRBV20-1	-	TRBJ2-2	-	TGCAGTGTTAAGTTTACCCCCGGGGAGCTGTTTTTT	CSVKFTPGELFF
TRBV6-2/TRBV6-3	once	TRBJ2-1	TRBD1	TGTGCCAGCAGTTCCCACCGGGACAGGGGAAGCATCCATGAGCAGTTCTTC	CASSSHRDRGSIHEQFF
TRBV7-9	many	TRBJ2-7	TRBD2	TGTGCCAGCAGCGGAGGGAGCGGGAGGGAGCGCGAGCAGTACTTC	CASSGGSGREREQYF
TRBV28	many	TRBJ2-1	TRBD1	TGTGCCAGCAGTTTAGTGACAGGGACGAGTGAGCAGTTCTTC	CASSLVTGTSEQFF
TRBV7-9	few	TRBJ2-7	-	TGTGCCAGCAGCTTAGAAGCCTGGGAGCAGTACTTC	CASSLEAWEQYF
TRBV6-1	few	TRBJ2-3	TRBD2	TGTGCCAGCAGTTTCGGGGGGGATACGCAGTATTTT	CASSFGGDTQYF
TRBV28	many	TRBJ2-3	-	TGTGCCAGCGGAGGGAACCCCGGGGTGAGCACAGATACGCAGTATTTT	CASGGNPGVSTDTQYF
TRBV27	-	TRBJ1-3	-	TGTGCCAGCCGGGGGGCTAGTGGAAACACCATATATTTT	CASRGASGNTIYF
TRBV6-1	many	TRBJ1-1	-	TGTGCCAGCAGCCCCAGGGAGTCGAACACTGAAGCTTTCTTT	CASSPRESNTEAFF
TRBV3-1	many	TRBJ1-2	-	TGTGCCAGCAGCCAAGACCAAATTTATGGCTACACCTTC	CASSQDQIYGYTF
TRBV28	many	TRBJ2-3	TRBD1	TGTGCCAGCAGTGATCCGGGTAGGGGGCGCACAGATACGCAGTATTTT	CASSDPGRGRTDTQYF
TRBV5-1	many	TRBJ2-7	-	TGCGCCAGCAGCTTCGGGGGTCCTTACTCCTACGAGCAGTACTTC	CASSFGGPYSYEQYF
TRBV6-1	few	TRBJ1-1	-	TGTGCCAGCTGTCCCGGGGAAACTGAAGCTTTCTTT	CASCPGETEAFF
TRBV28	-	TRBJ1-6	TRBD1	TGTGCCAGCACCCCCCCAGGGACAGTAAATTCACCCCTCCACTTT	CASTPPGTVNSPLHF
TRBV7-2	many	TRBJ2-3	TRBD2	TGTGCCAGCAGCTCCCACATAGCGGGAAGCACAGATACGCAGTATTTT	CASSSHIAGSTDTQYF
TRBV7-9	many	TRBJ2-7	-	TGTGCCAGCAGCTTAGACGGACACCCCTACGAGCAGTACTTC	CASSLDGHPYEQYF